This section outlines one TCR beta chain sequence together with its context. Its binding antigen is unknown. The record has no base qualities; no much larger clone is one base away. The data originate from a study of T cell responses to AZD1222 COVID-19 vaccine (dated by TCRdb to about 2021). In terms of the full investigation: Because spike-specific TCR depth and breadth did not differ between the two schedules, AZD1222 recipients who got a second dose at roughly 4 weeks were pooled with those who got a second dose at roughly 12 weeks. TCR sequencing was performed for 230 to 250 trial participants, of whom about 200 were given two doses of AZD1222 and 26 were given two doses of MenACWY control vaccine. Trial participants were enrolled by age into 18-55, 56-69 and 70-plus year subgroups, with approximately 150, 28 and 58 TCR-sequenced participants respectively. Summary of the overall study and its limitations: Epitopes outside the regions mutated in the B.1.351 and B.1.1.7 variants were reportedly recognized by nearly half of the unique spike-specific TCRs. Conclusions about previously exposed vaccinees are limited, since just five to seven AZD1222 recipients were seropositive for SARS-CoV-2 at baseline. No day 14 peak-response samples were available, so repertoires were characterized only after the peak T cell response. The vaccine-associated CD4 TCRs covered the entire spike protein, and the dominant responses fell in regions 160-218 and 743-854. In the small 56-69-year group, the increase in depth fell short of significance, most likely because of low power. After two AZD1222 doses, spike-specific TCR breadth and depth were significantly higher than at day 0 and than in MenACWY recipients. Participants were mostly white British, with more females than males. The authors suggested clonal diversity may have been underestimated.

The CDR3 covers 15 residues, taking in both the cysteine and the phenylalanine. Only the CDR3 DNA stays, 45 bases, in frame from base 1. V is shortened by 0 bases, J by 7 bases, and the region joining them spans 14 bases. Sequences MNHEY (CDR1) and SVGEGT (CDR2) are obtained from the germline V gene. The CDR3 regions of human TCRbeta chains were analyzed by immunosequencing. Per the original workflow: Repertoire TCRs were matched against a reference library of SARS-CoV-2-specific TCRs generated with the MIRA antigen-specificity platform. Breadth was defined as the fraction of unique TCRs that were SARS-CoV-2-associated. Depth was defined as the fraction of total T cells that were SARS-CoV-2-associated. Using the MIRA data, each spike-specific TCR was mapped to the spike region that the TCR reacts to and placed in a CD4 or CD8 class. Log10-transformed breadth and depth values were compared by one-way ANOVA with Sidak's multiple comparisons tests. The clones in this table, taken by TCRdb from immuneACCESS, are in-frame only. Not every clone is retained; where verified, under half of the shortfall comes from an unresolved V gene, and the cause of the rest is unknown. From that table come the V and J calls and clone size; the DNA was used to work out D and trimming. This sample comprises roughly 140,000 clones, 90% of them detected only once. 3.4% of the sample belongs to the ten largest clones.

What the time point label conveys for this sample: baseline before first vaccination. Vaccinee samples were obtained from the UK trials COV001 and COV002, which included a single-blind randomized controlled phase 2/3 trial of AZD1222 (ChAdOx1 nCoV-19) in healthy adults. Trial participant PBMC samples were collected at day 0 and day 28 after the second dose for TCRbeta chain sequencing. In this chain, TRBV6-2 or TRBV6-3 is recombined with TRBJ2-3; TRBD1 could be the D gene, as 6 bases match. The starting material was peripheral blood, obtained on day 0 of AZD1222 vaccination. This clonotype originated in an adult in good health. CDR3 protein: CASSYSRGGRNTQYF. The DNA sequence reads TGTGCCAGCAGTTACTCGAGAGGGGGACGGAATACGCAGTATTTT.